This TCR beta chain was identified during a study of blood T cell repertoires in COVID-19. Study information: In each case, the material was cDNA or gDNA derived from T cells, B-cell-depleted T cells, or PBMCs.

As handled by the study authors: Quantification of nucleated cells was approximated via reference gene primer amplification. Here immunoSEQ multiplex PCR was the method, and the copy in TCRdb shows in-frame clones only, minus some. V and J calls plus clone size are reproduced from that table; the DNA served to infer D and trimming. The profile covers 100,000 to 150,000 clones, with approximately 81% appearing a single time and about 8.4% taken by the ten largest. The CDR3 loop spans 16 amino acids. Per the germline V gene, CDR1 is ENHRY and CDR2 is SYGVKD. The ends lost 3 bases at V and 8 bases at J; junction bases unmatched: 9.

The chain uses TRBV10-3 and TRBJ2-3; 12 bases match TRBD1. This TCR came from a woman between 55 and 75 years old with active or convalescent COVID-19. The sequencing sample was made of peripheral blood. The DNA for the CDR3 is TGTGCCATCAGTGACCTAGGGACAGGGGGCGCAGGTACGCAGTATTTT. It is translated as CAISDLGTGGAGTQYF.